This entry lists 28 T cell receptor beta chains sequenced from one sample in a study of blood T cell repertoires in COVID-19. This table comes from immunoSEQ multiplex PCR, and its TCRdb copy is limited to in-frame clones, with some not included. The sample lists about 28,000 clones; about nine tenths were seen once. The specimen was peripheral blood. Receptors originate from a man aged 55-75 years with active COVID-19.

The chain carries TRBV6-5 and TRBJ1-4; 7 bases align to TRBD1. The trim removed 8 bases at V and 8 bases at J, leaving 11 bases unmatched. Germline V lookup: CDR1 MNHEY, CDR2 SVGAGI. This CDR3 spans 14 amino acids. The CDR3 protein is CASRGTAPREKLFF. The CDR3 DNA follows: TGTGCCAGCCGGGGGACAGCCCCTCGGGAAAAACTGTTTTTT.

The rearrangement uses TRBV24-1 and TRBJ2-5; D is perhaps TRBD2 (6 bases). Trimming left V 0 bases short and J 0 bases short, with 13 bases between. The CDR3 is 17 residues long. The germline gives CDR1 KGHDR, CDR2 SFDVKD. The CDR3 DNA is TGTGCCACCAGTGATTTGCATACTAGCAGGGACCAAGAGACCCAGTACTTC. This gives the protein CATSDLHTSRDQETQYF.

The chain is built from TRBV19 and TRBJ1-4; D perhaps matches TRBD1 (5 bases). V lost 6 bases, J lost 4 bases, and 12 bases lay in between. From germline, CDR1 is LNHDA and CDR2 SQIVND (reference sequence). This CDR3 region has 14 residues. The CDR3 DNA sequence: TGTGCCAGTAGGACGACAGCTGTTAATGAAAAACTGTTTTTT. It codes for CASRTTAVNEKLFF.

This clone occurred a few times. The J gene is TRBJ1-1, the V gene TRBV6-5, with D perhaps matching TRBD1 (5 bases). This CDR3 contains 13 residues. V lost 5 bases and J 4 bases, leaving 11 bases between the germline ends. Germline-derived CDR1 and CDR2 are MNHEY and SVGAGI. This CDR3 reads CASSQQGATEAFF. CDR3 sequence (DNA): TGTGCCAGCAGTCAGCAAGGGGCCACTGAAGCTTTCTTT.

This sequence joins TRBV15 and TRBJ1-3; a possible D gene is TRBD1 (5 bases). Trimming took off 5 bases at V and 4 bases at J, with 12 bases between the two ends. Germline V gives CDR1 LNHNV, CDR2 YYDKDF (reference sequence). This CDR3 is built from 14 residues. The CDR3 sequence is CATSERQTGNTIYF. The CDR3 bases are TGTGCCACCAGCGAGCGACAGACGGGAAACACCATATATTTT.

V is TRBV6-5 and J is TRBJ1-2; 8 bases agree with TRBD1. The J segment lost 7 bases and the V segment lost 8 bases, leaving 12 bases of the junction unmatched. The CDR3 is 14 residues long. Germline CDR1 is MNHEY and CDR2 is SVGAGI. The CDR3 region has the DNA TGTGCCAGCTTAAAAGACAGGGGCTGGGGTGGCTACACCTTC. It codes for CASLKDRGWGGYTF.

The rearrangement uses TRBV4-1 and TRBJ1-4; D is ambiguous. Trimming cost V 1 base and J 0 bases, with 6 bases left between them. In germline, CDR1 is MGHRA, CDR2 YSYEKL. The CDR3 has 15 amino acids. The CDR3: CASSQAETTNEKLFF. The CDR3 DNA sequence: TGCGCCAGCAGCCAAGCCGAGACAACTAATGAAAAACTGTTTTTT.

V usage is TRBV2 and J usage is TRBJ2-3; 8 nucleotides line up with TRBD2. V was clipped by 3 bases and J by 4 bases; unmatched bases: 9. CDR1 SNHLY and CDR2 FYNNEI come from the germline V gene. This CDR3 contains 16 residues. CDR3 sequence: CASSDPAGEGADTQYF. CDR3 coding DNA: TGTGCCAGCAGTGATCCAGCGGGGGAAGGGGCAGATACGCAGTATTTT.

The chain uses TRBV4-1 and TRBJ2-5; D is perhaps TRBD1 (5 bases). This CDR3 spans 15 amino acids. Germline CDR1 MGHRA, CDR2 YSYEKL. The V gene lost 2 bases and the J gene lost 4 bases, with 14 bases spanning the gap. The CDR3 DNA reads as TGCGCCAGCAGCCAACGTGGACAAGGTGTAGAGACCCAGTACTTC. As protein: CASSQRGQGVETQYF.

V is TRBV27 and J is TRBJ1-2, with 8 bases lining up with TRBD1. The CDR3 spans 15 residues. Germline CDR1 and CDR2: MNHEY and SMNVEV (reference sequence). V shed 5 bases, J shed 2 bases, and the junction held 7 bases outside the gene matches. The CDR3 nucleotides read TGTGCCAGCAGTCGCCGGACAGGGATGAACTATGGCTACACCTTC. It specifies CASSRRTGMNYGYTF.

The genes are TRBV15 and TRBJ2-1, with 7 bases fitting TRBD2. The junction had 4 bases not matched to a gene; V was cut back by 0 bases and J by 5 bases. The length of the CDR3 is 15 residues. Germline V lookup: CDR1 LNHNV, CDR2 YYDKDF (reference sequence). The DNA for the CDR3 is TGTGCCACCAGCAGAGAAGGACTAGTAAACAATGAGCAGTTCTTC. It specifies CATSREGLVNNEQFF.

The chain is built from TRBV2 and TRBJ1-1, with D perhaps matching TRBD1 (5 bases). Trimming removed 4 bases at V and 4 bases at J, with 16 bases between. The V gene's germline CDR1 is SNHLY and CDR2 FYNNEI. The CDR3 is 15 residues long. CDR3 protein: CASSAPRDGSTEAFF. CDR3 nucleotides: TGTGCCAGCAGTGCTCCCAGGGATGGAAGCACTGAAGCTTTCTTT.

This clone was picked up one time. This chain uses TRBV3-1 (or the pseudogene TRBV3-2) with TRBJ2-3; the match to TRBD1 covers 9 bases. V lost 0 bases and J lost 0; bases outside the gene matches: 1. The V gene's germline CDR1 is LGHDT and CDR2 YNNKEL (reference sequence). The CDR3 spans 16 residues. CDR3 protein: CASSQEGQGSTDTQYF. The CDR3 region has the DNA TGTGCCAGCAGCCAAGAGGGACAGGGTAGCACAGATACGCAGTATTTT.

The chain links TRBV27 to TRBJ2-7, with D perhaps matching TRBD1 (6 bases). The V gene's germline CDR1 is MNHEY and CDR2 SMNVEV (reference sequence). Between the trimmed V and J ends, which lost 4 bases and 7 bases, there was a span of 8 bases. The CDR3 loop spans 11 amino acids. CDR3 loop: CASSSTGEQYF. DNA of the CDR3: TGTGCCAGCAGTTCAACAGGGGAGCAGTACTTC.

The CDR3 sequence: CASSYTLDLNTEAFF. The DNA for the CDR3 is TGTGCCAGCAGTTACACCCTAGACTTGAACACTGAAGCTTTCTTT. This sequence joins TRBV6-5 and TRBJ1-1; D is uncertain. Germline CDR1 is MNHEY and CDR2 is SVGAGI. V was pared by 2 bases and J by 0 bases, with 10 bases between. This CDR3 is built from 15 residues.

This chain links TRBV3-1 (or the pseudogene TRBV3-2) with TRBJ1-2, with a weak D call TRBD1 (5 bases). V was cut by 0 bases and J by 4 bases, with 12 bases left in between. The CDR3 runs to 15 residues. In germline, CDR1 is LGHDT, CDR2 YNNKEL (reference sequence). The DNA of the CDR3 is TGTGCCAGCAGCCAAGATTTGGGGCAGCTCTATGGCTACACCTTC. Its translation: CASSQDLGQLYGYTF.

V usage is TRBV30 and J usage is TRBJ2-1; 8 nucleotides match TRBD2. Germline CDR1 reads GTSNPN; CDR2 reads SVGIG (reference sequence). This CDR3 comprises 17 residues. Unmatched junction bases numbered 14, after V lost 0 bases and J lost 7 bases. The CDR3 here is CAWSVALAGRFRNEQFF. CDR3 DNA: TGTGCCTGGAGTGTGGCCCTAGCGGGCCGGTTTAGGAATGAGCAGTTCTTC. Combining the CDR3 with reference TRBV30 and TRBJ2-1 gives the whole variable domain SQTIHQWPATLVQPVGSPLSLECTVEGTSNPNLYWYRQAAGRGLQLLFYSVGIGQISSEVPQNLSASRPQDRQFILSSKKLLLSDSGFYLCAWSVALAGRFRNEQFFGPGTRLTVL.

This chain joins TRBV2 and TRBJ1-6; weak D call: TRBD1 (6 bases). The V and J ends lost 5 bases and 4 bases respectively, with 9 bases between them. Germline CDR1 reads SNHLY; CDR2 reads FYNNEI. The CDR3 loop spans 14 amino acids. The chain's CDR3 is CASSRDTYNSPLHF. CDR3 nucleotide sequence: TGTGCCAGCAGTCGGGACACTTATAATTCACCCCTCCACTTT.

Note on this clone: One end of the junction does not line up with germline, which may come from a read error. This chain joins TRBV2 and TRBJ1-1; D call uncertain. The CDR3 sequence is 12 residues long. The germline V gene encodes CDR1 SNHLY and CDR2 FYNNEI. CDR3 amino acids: CASNERSTEAFF. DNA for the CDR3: TGTGCCAGCAATGAAAGGAGCACTGAAGCTTTCTTT.

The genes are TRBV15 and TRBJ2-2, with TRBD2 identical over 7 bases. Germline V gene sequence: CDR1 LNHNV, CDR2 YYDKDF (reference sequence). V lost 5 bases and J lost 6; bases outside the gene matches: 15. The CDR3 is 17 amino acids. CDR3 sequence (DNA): TGTGCCACCAGCCTCCAACGCGGGTCTAGCGGATCCGGGGAGCTGTTTTTT. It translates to CATSLQRGSSGSGELFF.

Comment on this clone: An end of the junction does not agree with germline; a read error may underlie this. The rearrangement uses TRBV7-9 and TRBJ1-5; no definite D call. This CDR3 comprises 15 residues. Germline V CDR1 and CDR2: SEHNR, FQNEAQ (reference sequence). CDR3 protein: CASSVASGSNQPQHF. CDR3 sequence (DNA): TGTGCCAGCAGCGTAGCGAGTGGTAGCAATCAGCCCCAGCATTTT. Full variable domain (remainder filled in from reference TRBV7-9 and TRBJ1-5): DTGVSQNPRHKITKRGQNVTFRCDPISEHNRLYWYRQTLGQGPEFLTYFQNEAQLEKSRLLSDRFSAERPKGSFSTLEIQRTEQGDSAMYLCASSVASGSNQPQHFGDGTRLSIL.

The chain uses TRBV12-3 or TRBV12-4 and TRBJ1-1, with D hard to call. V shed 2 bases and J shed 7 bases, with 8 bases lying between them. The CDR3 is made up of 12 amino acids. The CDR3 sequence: CASSLLGIEAFF. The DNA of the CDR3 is TGTGCCAGCAGTTTACTCGGGATTGAAGCTTTCTTT.

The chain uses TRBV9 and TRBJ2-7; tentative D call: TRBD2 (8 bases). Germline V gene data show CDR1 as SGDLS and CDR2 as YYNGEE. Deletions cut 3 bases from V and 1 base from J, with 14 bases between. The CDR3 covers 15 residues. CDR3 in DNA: TGTGCCAGCAGCGCCGGGGGGGACAGATCCTACGAGCAGTACTTC. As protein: CASSAGGDRSYEQYF.

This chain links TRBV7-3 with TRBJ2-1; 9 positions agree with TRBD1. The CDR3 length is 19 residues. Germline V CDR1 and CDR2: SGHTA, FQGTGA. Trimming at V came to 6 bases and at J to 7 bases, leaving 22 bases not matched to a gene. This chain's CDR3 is CASRATGGANNLAGNEQFF. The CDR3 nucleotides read TGTGCCAGCAGGGCCACAGGGGGCGCGAATAATTTGGCGGGAAATGAGCAGTTCTTC.

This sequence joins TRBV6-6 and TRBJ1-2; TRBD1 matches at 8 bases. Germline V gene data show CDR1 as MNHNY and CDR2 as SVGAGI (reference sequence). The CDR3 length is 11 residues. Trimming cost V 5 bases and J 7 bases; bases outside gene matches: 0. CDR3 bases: TGTGCCAGCAGTACAGGGGGTGGCTACACCTTC. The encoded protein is CASSTGGGYTF.

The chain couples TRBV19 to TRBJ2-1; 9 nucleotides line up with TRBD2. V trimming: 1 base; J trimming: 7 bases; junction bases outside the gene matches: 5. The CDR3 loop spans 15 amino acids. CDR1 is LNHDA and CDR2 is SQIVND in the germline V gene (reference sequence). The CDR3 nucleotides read TGTGCCAGTAGTATAGGCGGGGGGGCCGTTAATGAGCAGTTCTTC. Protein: CASSIGGGAVNEQFF. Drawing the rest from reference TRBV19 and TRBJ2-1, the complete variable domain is DGGITQSPKYLFRKEGQNVTLSCEQNLNHDAMYWYRQDPGQGLRLIYYSQIVNDFQKGDIAEGYSVSREKKESFPLTVTSAQKNPTAFYLCASSIGGGAVNEQFFGPGTRLTVL.

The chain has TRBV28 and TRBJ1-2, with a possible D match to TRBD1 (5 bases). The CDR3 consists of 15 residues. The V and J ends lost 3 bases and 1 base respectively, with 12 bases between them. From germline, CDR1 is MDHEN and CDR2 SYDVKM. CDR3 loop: CASSLGGVLNYGYTF. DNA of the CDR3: TGTGCCAGCAGTTTGGGGGGAGTCCTTAACTATGGCTACACCTTC.

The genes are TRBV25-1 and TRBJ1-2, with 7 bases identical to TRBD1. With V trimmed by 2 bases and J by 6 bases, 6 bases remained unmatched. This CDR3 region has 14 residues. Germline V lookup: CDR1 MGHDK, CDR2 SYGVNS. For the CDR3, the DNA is TGTGCCAGCAGTGAACGAGGGGGCGGGGATGGCTACACCTTC. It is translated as CASSERGGGDGYTF.